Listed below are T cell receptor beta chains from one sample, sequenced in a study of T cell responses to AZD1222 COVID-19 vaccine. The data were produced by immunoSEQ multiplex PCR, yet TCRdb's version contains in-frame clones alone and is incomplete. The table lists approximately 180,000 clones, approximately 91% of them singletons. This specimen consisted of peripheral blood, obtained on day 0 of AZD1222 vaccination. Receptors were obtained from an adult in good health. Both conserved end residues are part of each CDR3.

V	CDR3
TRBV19	CASNRQVNGPNYGYTF
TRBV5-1	CASSSTVYNSPLHF
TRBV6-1	CASSENRAFSGNTIYF
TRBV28	CASSRAPRAGNTIYF
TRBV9	CASSPGQNYGYTF
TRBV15	CATSRERQAGFGYTF
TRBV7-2	CASSPPRSQNTEAFF
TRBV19	CASSLQGTTNYGYTF
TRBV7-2	CASSPQGSTYEQYF
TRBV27	CASSSTGGYGYTF
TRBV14	CASSNFGQADNSPLHF
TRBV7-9	CASSMLIAGAYNEQFF
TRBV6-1	CASSEWGQHSGNTIYF
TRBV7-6	CASSPPGSSGNTIYF
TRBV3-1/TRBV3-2	CASSQAGTGVGNTIYF
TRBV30	CAWQGEGVAEAFF
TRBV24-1	CATSAGQPSYNEQFF
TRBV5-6	CASSLFQSGFGTEAFF
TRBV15	CATSRDEGLTQFF
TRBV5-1	CASSLGTMTDPGELFF
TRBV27	CASSWGQGGNQPQHF
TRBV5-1	CASSETANSNNEQFF
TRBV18	CASSHPADRGSTDTQYF
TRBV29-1	CSVEGDHHYEQYF
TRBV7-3	CASSSWTKNTGELFF
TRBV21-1	CASSKGLAGGRGGTGELFF
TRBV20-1	CSASSNEQFF
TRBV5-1	CASSLNTGQGLVSPLHF
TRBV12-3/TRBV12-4	CASQTDAGDTQYF
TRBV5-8	CASSFGTAIRFF
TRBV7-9	CASSLGYSNQPQHF
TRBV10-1	CASSDGPTQPQHF
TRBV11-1	CASSLGQGKDEQFF
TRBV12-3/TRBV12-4	CASTLGGPYEQYF
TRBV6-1	CASSEASDGYGYTF
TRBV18	CASSPKVSGVGYGYTF
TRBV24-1	CATSDPRPNQPQHF
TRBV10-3	CAISADRGGSPLHF
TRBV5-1	CASSLDSNYGYTF
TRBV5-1	CASSLVGNQETQYF
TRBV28	CASRTGGPHGELFF
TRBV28	CASSPETAYGYTF
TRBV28	CASGTTGELFF
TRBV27	CASSPTRGASQPQHF
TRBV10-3	CAISEGGQGNSPLHF
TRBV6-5	CASRGQAYGYTF
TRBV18	CASSRGAQGTGNTIYF
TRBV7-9	CASRETEAFF
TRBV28	CASSNTGGVPGGYTF
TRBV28	CACSLGQDGNTIYF
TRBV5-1	CASSGRDTGELFF
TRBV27	CATRDSGRARTQYF
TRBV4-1	CASSHGLTEGHEKLFF